This T cell receptor (beta chain) derives from a study of blood T cell repertoires in COVID-19. On the study more broadly: PBMCs, B-cell-depleted T cells, or T cells were the source of the cDNA or gDNA that made up the material.

The germline V and J ends were trimmed by 3 bases and 0 bases, with 12 bases remaining between them. CDR1 is SGHRS, CDR2 YFSETQ, per germline. The length of the CDR3 is 15 residues. Some clones are missing from TCRdb's copy, which holds only in-frame ones; the method was immunoSEQ multiplex PCR. The sample includes about 30,000 clones, 75% to 85% of them seen just once. The material sequenced was peripheral blood. The sequence derives from a human donor in a cohort sampled during active COVID-19. The rearrangement uses TRBV5-1 and TRBJ1-2; no reliable D call. The CDR3 nucleotides read TGCGCCAGCAGCTCGATAGAAGAGTCTAACTATGGCTACACCTTC. Amino acid sequence: CASSSIEESNYGYTF.